This note documents a single T cell receptor (beta chain) sequence. This entry is derived from a study of T cell responses to AZD1222 COVID-19 vaccine. Trimming cost V 5 bases and J 2 bases, with 3 bases left between them. Germline V CDR1 and CDR2: MDHEN, SYDVKM. The CDR3 has 11 residues. Method: immunoSEQ multiplex PCR; TCRdb's copy keeps in-frame clones and lacks some. The sample lists approximately 100,000 clones; around 87% were seen once. Material: peripheral blood, obtained 28 days after the second AZD1222 dose. V and J are TRBV28 and TRBJ2-5; the D is unclear. The TCR was taken from an adult who received the AZD1222 COVID-19 vaccine. The CDR3 coding sequence is TGTGCCAGCAGTCTTCAAGAGACCCAGTACTTC. It specifies CASSLQETQYF. Variable domain in full (rest from reference TRBV28 and TRBJ2-5): DVKVTQSSRYLVKRTGEKVFLECVQDMDHENMFWYRQDPGLGLRLIYFSYDVKMKEKGDIPEGYSVSREKKERFSLILESASTNQTSMYLCASSLQETQYFGPGTRLLVL.